The rows below give T cell receptor beta chains drawn from one sample of a study of blood T cell repertoires in COVID-19. Assay: immunoSEQ multiplex PCR; the TCRdb copy retains only in-frame clones and omits some. The table includes roughly 190,000 clones, 84% detected once. Sequencing was performed on peripheral blood. These receptors originate from a woman aged 70-85 years with active or convalescent COVID-19. CDR3s include the opening cysteine and the closing phenylalanine or tryptophan. Each record gives: D gene, J gene, clone size, V gene, CDR3 protein, CDR3 DNA. D genes are given only for firm matches. Size is omitted from some rows. Given values are once, few, many or a class for expanded clones.

>TRBD2|TRBJ2-3|-|TRBV10-1
CASSGQREKPTDTQYF
TGCGCCAGCAGTGGACAGCGGGAGAAACCGACAGATACGCAGTATTTT
>TRBD1|TRBJ1-3|-|TRBV24-1
CATSVVTGDPNTIYF
TGTGCCACCAGTGTGGTGACAGGGGATCCAAACACCATATATTTT
>TRBD2|TRBJ2-7|-|TRBV9
CASSAGTSGTYEQYF
TGTGCCAGCAGCGCCGGGACTAGCGGAACCTACGAGCAGTACTTC
>-|TRBJ2-5|-|TRBV5-1
CASSLEGEETQYF
TGCGCCAGCAGCTTGGAGGGGGAAGAGACCCAGTACTTC
>-|TRBJ1-1|-|TRBV7-8
CASSPRLYREGTEAFF
TGTGCCAGCAGCCCCAGATTATACCGGGAGGGCACTGAAGCTTTCTTT
>TRBD1|TRBJ2-5|few|TRBV2
CASRQGAGETQYF
TGTGCCAGCAGACAGGGGGCGGGAGAGACCCAGTACTTC
>-|TRBJ1-1|-|TRBV12-3/TRBV12-4
CASSTTGNTEAFF
TGTGCCAGCAGTACCACAGGGAACACTGAAGCTTTCTTT
>TRBD1|TRBJ2-1|-|TRBV5-4
CASSYPGQSNEQFF
TGTGCCAGCAGCTATCCGGGACAGAGCAATGAGCAGTTCTTC
>-|TRBJ2-2|-|TRBV3-1/TRBV3-2
CASSRTDIYLNTGELFF
TGTGCCAGCAGCCGGACTGATATATATTTGAACACCGGGGAGCTGTTTTTT
>TRBD2|TRBJ2-2|few|TRBV5-6
CASSLGWTSGIIRPGELFF
TGTGCCAGCAGCTTGGGTTGGACTAGTGGGATAATTCGTCCCGGGGAGCTGTTTTTT
>TRBD2|TRBJ2-2|-|TRBV28
CASSRLAEESGELFF
TGTGCCAGCAGTCGGCTAGCGGAGGAATCCGGGGAGCTGTTTTTT
>TRBD1|TRBJ2-1|-|TRBV18
CASSQDRVGNEQFF
TGTGCCAGCTCACAGGACAGGGTAGGGAATGAGCAGTTCTTC
>-|TRBJ1-4|-|TRBV15
CATSRDSRGSGTILFF
TGTGCCACCAGCAGAGATAGTAGGGGGTCGGGGACGATCCTGTTTTTT
>TRBD2|TRBJ2-7|few|TRBV12-3/TRBV12-4
CASSPGGREQYF
TGTGCCAGCAGCCCGGGGGGAAGGGAGCAGTACTTC
>-|TRBJ2-1|-|TRBV21-1
CASKGPLQGSARETDLDSYNEQFF
TGTGCCAGCAAAGGCCCCCTTCAGGGGTCGGCGCGGGAGACAGACTTGGACTCCTACAATGAGCAGTTCTTC
>-|TRBJ2-7|-|TRBV18
CASSHPGLPYEQYF
TGTGCCAGCTCACACCCTGGACTACCCTACGAGCAGTACTTC
>-|TRBJ2-7|-|TRBV6-1
CASSEEAAPTYEQYF
TGTGCCAGCAGTGAAGAGGCAGCGCCAACCTACGAGCAGTACTTC
>TRBD2|TRBJ2-1|-|TRBV18
CASSPRASGTHNEQFF
TGTGCCAGCTCACCACGGGCTAGCGGGACTCACAATGAGCAGTTCTTC
>-|TRBJ2-3|-|TRBV28
CASNRGSDTQYF
TGTGCCAGCAACCGAGGATCAGATACGCAGTATTTT
>TRBD2|TRBJ2-2|many|TRBV10-2
CASTLAGDGTGELFF
TGCGCCAGCACCTTAGCGGGAGACGGCACCGGGGAGCTGTTTTTT
>-|TRBJ1-2|-|TRBV6-5
CASRAGSGYTF
TGTGCCAGCAGAGCAGGGTCCGGCTACACCTTC
>TRBD2|TRBJ2-3|once|TRBV28
CASSSQIGLALGTDTQYF
TGTGCCAGCAGTTCTCAAATTGGACTAGCTCTAGGCACAGATACGCAGTATTTT
>-|TRBJ2-3|-|TRBV7-9
CASSLRVTSTDTQYF
TGTGCCAGCAGCTTGCGGGTAACTAGCACAGATACGCAGTATTTT
>TRBD1|TRBJ1-1|-|TRBV29-1
CSARQGPNTEAFF
TGCAGCGCCCGACAGGGGCCTAACACTGAAGCTTTCTTT
>-|TRBJ2-7|-|TRBV6-6
CASIAGVYEQYF
TGTGCCAGCATCGCGGGCGTATACGAGCAGTACTTC
>-|TRBJ2-3|-|TRBV24-1
CATSGMGGTDTQYF
TGTGCCACCAGTGGTATGGGAGGCACAGATACGCAGTATTTT
>TRBD2|TRBJ2-1|-|TRBV5-1
CASRLGTSGSNEQFF
TGCGCCAGCCGTCTTGGGACTAGCGGGAGCAATGAGCAGTTCTTC
>TRBD2|TRBJ2-3|-|TRBV18
CASSRTSGNTDTQYF
TGTGCCAGCTCACGAACTAGCGGGAACACAGATACGCAGTATTTT
>-|TRBJ2-3|-|TRBV3-1/TRBV3-2
CASSPSLWEGGTDTQYF
TGTGCCAGCAGCCCCTCTTTATGGGAGGGGGGCACAGATACGCAGTATTTT
>-|TRBJ2-7|-|TRBV2
CASSAQGQYEQYF
TGTGCCAGCAGTGCTCAGGGACAATACGAGCAGTACTTC
>TRBD2|TRBJ2-7|few|TRBV3-1/TRBV3-2
CASSQDRDYYEQYF
TGTGCCAGCAGCCAAGATCGGGACTACTACGAGCAGTACTTC
>TRBD2|TRBJ2-3|-|TRBV29-1
CSTKRDSTDTQYF
TGCAGCACCAAGCGGGACAGCACAGATACGCAGTATTTT
>TRBD1|TRBJ2-5|-|TRBV25-1
CASSERGQGVRTETQYF
TGTGCCAGCAGTGAAAGGGGACAGGGGGTACGCACAGAGACCCAGTACTTC
>-|TRBJ2-2|-|TRBV5-1
CASSLNRLTGELFF
TGCGCCAGCAGCTTGAACAGGCTTACCGGGGAGCTGTTTTTT
>TRBD1|TRBJ2-7|-|TRBV28
CASSYDRDDEQYF
TGTGCCAGCAGCTATGACAGGGATGACGAGCAGTACTTC
>-|TRBJ1-2|-|TRBV28
CASSFNYYGYTF
TGTGCCAGCAGTTTTAACTACTATGGCTACACCTTC
>-|TRBJ2-1|-|TRBV5-5
CASSLGSTSYNEQFF
TGTGCCAGCAGCTTGGGGTCTACCTCCTACAATGAGCAGTTCTTC
>-|TRBJ1-2|-|TRBV6-5
CASSRGESGYGYTF
TGTGCCAGCAGTCGGGGGGAATCGGGCTATGGCTACACCTTC
>-|TRBJ2-1|-|TRBV5-6
CASRSGAQQFF
TGTGCCAGCAGGTCTGGGGCGCAGCAGTTCTTC
>-|TRBJ1-5|once|TRBV6-1
CASSELNVYGSSGNQPQHF
TGTGCCAGCAGTGAACTAAATGTATACGGGAGCTCTGGCAATCAGCCCCAGCATTTT
>TRBD2|TRBJ2-3|-|TRBV19
CASSSSGSKDTQYF
TGTGCCAGTAGTAGTAGCGGGAGTAAGGATACGCAGTATTTT
>TRBD2|TRBJ2-7|-|TRBV20-1
CSASRGLAGSYEQYF
TGCAGTGCTAGTCGAGGACTAGCGGGATCCTACGAGCAGTACTTC
>TRBD1|TRBJ2-1|-|TRBV9
CASSMGTEPYNEQFF
TGTGCCAGCAGCATGGGGACAGAACCCTACAATGAGCAGTTCTTC
>-|TRBJ2-2|-|TRBV7-2
CASSLSLPSNTGELFF
TGTGCCAGCAGCCTCAGTCTTCCCTCGAACACCGGGGAGCTGTTTTTT
>-|TRBJ2-1|-|TRBV3-1/TRBV3-2
CASSQVHRRYNEQFF
TGTGCCAGCAGCCAAGTACATCGGAGGTACAATGAGCAGTTCTTC
>TRBD1|TRBJ2-1|-|TRBV7-9
CASSSTGGAGNEQFF
TGTGCCAGCAGCAGCACAGGGGGCGCGGGAAATGAGCAGTTCTTC
>TRBD1|TRBJ1-4|-|TRBV28
CASSLYGTGTNEKLFF
TGTGCCAGCAGTTTATACGGGACAGGCACTAATGAAAAACTGTTTTTT
>-|TRBJ2-1|-|TRBV14
CASSQGVFREIHNEQFF
TGTGCCAGCAGCCAAGGGGTTTTCCGGGAGATCCACAATGAGCAGTTCTTC
>TRBD1|TRBJ1-1|few|TRBV23-1
CASSLLSLWTGTVTEAFF
TGCGCCAGCAGTCTTCTCTCCCTCTGGACAGGGACGGTCACTGAAGCTTTCTTT
>TRBD1|TRBJ2-7|-|TRBV29-1
CSVQRQGPYEQYF
TGCAGCGTTCAGAGACAGGGACCCTACGAGCAGTACTTC
>-|TRBJ2-2|-|TRBV4-2
CASSQRDSYTGELFF
TGTGCCAGCAGCCAGCGGGACTCTTACACCGGGGAGCTGTTTTTT
>-|TRBJ2-3|-|TRBV5-1
CASSFPAGGTDTQYF
TGCGCCAGCAGCTTCCCAGCGGGTGGCACAGATACGCAGTATTTT
>-|TRBJ2-5|-|TRBV11-3
CASSRNPTSYLPETQYF
TGTGCCAGCAGCCGAAACCCTACTAGCTACCTCCCGGAGACCCAGTACTTC